A selection of T cell receptor beta chains follows, all from one sample in a study of human T cells and chemical hapten exposure. TCRdb processed the RACE reads anew with MiXCR; each CDR3 protein has one entry. The sample consists of some 43,000 distinct CDR3 sequences, 4% of them appearing once. The sample consisted of whole blood, taken in connection with sensitization to the hapten diphenylcyclopropenone (DPC). The receptors were gathered from a man aged 50 to 59 with alopecia areata. Some clones in this sample may be carry-over from other donors' samples. Both conserved end residues are part of each CDR3. D genes are given only for firm matches. Clone size is not always given. Where it is, it says once, few, many or a class for expanded clones.

clone_size	d_call	j_call	v_call	cdr3_nt	cdr3_aa
.	.	TRBJ1-5	TRBV18	TGTGCCAGCTCACCACAGGGTATTGGCAATCAGCCCCAGCATTTT	CASSPQGIGNQPQHF
many	.	TRBJ2-7	TRBV7-2	TGTGCCAGCGGTCCTTGGCTAGTTCGCGAGCAGTACTTC	CASGPWLVREQYF
many	.	TRBJ2-3	TRBV6-1	TGTGCCAGCAGTGATTACCGGAGAGCGGGCACAGATACGCAGTATTTT	CASSDYRRAGTDTQYF
few	.	TRBJ1-3	TRBV7-2	TGTGCCAGCAGCGTTAAGGGAAACACCATATATTTT	CASSVKGNTIYF
many	.	TRBJ2-5	TRBV28	TGTGCCAGCAGTTTATGGGGTGGAGAGACCCAGTACTTC	CASSLWGGETQYF
many	TRBD2	TRBJ2-3	TRBV28	TGTGCCAGCAGTCCTCGCGGTAGCGGGAGGGCAGATACGCAGTATTTT	CASSPRGSGRADTQYF
many	.	TRBJ1-6	TRBV30	TGTGCCTGGAGTGCGGGGAATTCACCCCTCCACTTT	CAWSAGNSPLHF
many	.	TRBJ1-5	TRBV20-1	TGCAGTGCTAGAAAAGGTAGTTCGGGCAATCAGCCCCAGCATTTT	CSARKGSSGNQPQHF
many	TRBD2	TRBJ2-5	TRBV28	TGTGCCAGCAGTTTATGGCAGCGGGAGAAGGAGGAGACCCAGTACTTC	CASSLWQREKEETQYF
few	.	TRBJ1-3	TRBV7-2	TGTGCCAGCAGCGCTACCGTCTCTGGAAACACCATATATTTT	CASSATVSGNTIYF
many	.	TRBJ2-7	TRBV6-2/TRBV6-3	TGTGCCAGCAGACCAGTCAGGGAGGATTGGTACGAGCAGTACTTC	CASRPVREDWYEQYF
few	.	TRBJ2-3	TRBV6-5	TGTGCCAGCAGTTATGGGGTCGACGCCGATACGCAGTATTTT	CASSYGVDADTQYF
many	.	TRBJ1-1	TRBV29-1	TGCAGCGGTACTCAGGGGCCGGGGACTGAAGCTTTCTTT	CSGTQGPGTEAFF
many	.	TRBJ1-4	TRBV3-1	TGTGCCAGCAGCCCAGCCAGCACAACTAATGAAAAACTGTTTTTT	CASSPASTTNEKLFF
many	.	TRBJ2-3	TRBV5-1	TGCGCCAGCAGCTTGGCGAGGGAGCAGTATTTT	CASSLAREQYF
many	.	TRBJ2-7	TRBV10-1	TGCGCCAGCAGTGCAACAGATCCCTACGAGCAGTACTTC	CASSATDPYEQYF
many	TRBD2	TRBJ2-7	TRBV28	TGTGCCAGCAGTTACGTCGGACTAGCGGGAGCCTACGAGCAGTACTTC	CASSYVGLAGAYEQYF
.	TRBD1	TRBJ1-1	TRBV3-1	TGTGCCAGCAGCCAAGGTACACAGGGGGGGAACACTGAAGCTTTCTTT	CASSQGTQGGNTEAFF
many	.	TRBJ2-1	TRBV6-6	TGTGCCAGCAGTGCCCCTCCGGGAGTTAGCTACAATGAGCAGTTCTTC	CASSAPPGVSYNEQFF
many	TRBD1	TRBJ2-3	TRBV5-5	TGTGCCAGCACCACCGGGACAGGCACAGATACGCAGTATTTT	CASTTGTGTDTQYF
many	.	TRBJ2-3	TRBV7-2	TGTGCCAGCAGCTTAAACAGGGCCGAGGATACGCAGTATTTT	CASSLNRAEDTQYF
many	.	TRBJ2-3	TRBV29-1	TGCAGCTCGGGACGAGGGAGAGAAACAGATACGCAGTATTTT	CSSGRGRETDTQYF
many	.	TRBJ2-3	TRBV24-1	TGTGCCACCAGTGATTTGGGTATAACGCAGTATTTT	CATSDLGITQYF
many	TRBD2	TRBJ2-3	TRBV12-3/TRBV12-4	TGTGCCAGCAGTCCTTGGACTAGCGGGAGCGCAGATACGCAGTATTTT	CASSPWTSGSADTQYF
many	TRBD2	TRBJ2-1	TRBV7-9	TGTGCCAGCAGCTCGGGACTAGGGGGTACCAATGAGCAGTTCTTC	CASSSGLGGTNEQFF
many	.	TRBJ1-3	TRBV18	TGTGCCAGCTCACCACCGTCAGGAGACTCTGGAAACACCATATATTTT	CASSPPSGDSGNTIYF
many	.	TRBJ1-5	TRBV7-9	TGTGCCAGCAGCTTAGCAAATAGCAATCAGCCCCAGCATTTT	CASSLANSNQPQHF
many	TRBD1	TRBJ1-3	TRBV29-1	TGCAGCGTTGGGGGACAGGGCAGAAACACCATATATTTT	CSVGGQGRNTIYF
many	.	TRBJ2-2	TRBV7-9	TGTGCCAGCAGCTTAGAAAGTACCGGGGAGCTGTTTTTT	CASSLESTGELFF
.	.	TRBJ2-5	TRBV5-1	TGCGCCAGCAGCACCGACCAAGAGACCCAGTACTTC	CASSTDQETQYF
many	TRBD2	TRBJ2-1	TRBV28	TGTGCCAGCAGTTTCCTAACTAGCGGGGGGAGGAATGAGCAGTTCTTC	CASSFLTSGGRNEQFF
many	.	TRBJ1-6	TRBV5-1	TGCGCCAGCAGCTCCCCGGAGCAGGGCCGTAATTCACCCCTCCACTTT	CASSSPEQGRNSPLHF
many	.	TRBJ2-2	TRBV6-2/TRBV6-3	TGTGCCAGCATCGGGCAGGGCGTCACCGGGGAGCTGTTTTTT	CASIGQGVTGELFF
many	.	TRBJ1-5	TRBV2	TGTGCCAGCAGTGATCAGGGGAATCAGCCCCAGCATTTT	CASSDQGNQPQHF
many	.	TRBJ1-3	TRBV7-2	TGTGCCAGCAGCAGGGTTTCATCCTCTGGAAACACCATATATTTT	CASSRVSSSGNTIYF
many	TRBD1	TRBJ1-5	TRBV20-1	TGCAGTGCTAGGGACAGGGAGTGGGATCAGCCCCAGCATTTT	CSARDREWDQPQHF
many	.	TRBJ2-1	TRBV4-2	TGTGCCAGCAGCCAAGATACGGTGGGGGAGCAGTTCTTC	CASSQDTVGEQFF
many	.	TRBJ2-1	TRBV12-3/TRBV12-4	TGTGCCAGCAGTTCCCGAGGAGCACAAGAGCAGTTCTTC	CASSSRGAQEQFF
many	TRBD2	TRBJ2-7	TRBV2	TGTGCCAGCAACTTTGGACTAGCGGGAGGCGAGCAGTACTTC	CASNFGLAGGEQYF
many	.	TRBJ2-1	TRBV6-1	TGTGCCAGCAGCAAAAGGGGGTACAATGAGCAGTTCTTC	CASSKRGYNEQFF
many	TRBD2	TRBJ2-1	TRBV10-3	TGTGCCATCACCCCTAGGGCTAGCGGAATCTCCTACAATGAGCAGTTCTTC	CAITPRASGISYNEQFF
many	TRBD2	TRBJ2-1	TRBV12-3/TRBV12-4	TGTGCCAGCAGCCCTAGCGGGAACTCCTACAATGAGCAGTTCTTC	CASSPSGNSYNEQFF
many	.	TRBJ2-5	TRBV4-2	TGTGCCAGCAGCCCGAGGACCGGGCAAGAGACCCAGTACTTC	CASSPRTGQETQYF
many	TRBD1	TRBJ2-7	TRBV12-3/TRBV12-4	TGTGCCAGCAGTTCGACAGGGGGGTCCTACGAGCAGTACTTC	CASSSTGGSYEQYF
many	.	TRBJ2-3	TRBV3-1	TGTGCCAGCAGCCAGCGCGGGGCCACAGATACGCAGTATTTT	CASSQRGATDTQYF